This entry features one T cell receptor beta chain sequence. The data originate from a study of CD4+ T cells in melanoma. TCRdb's table, derived via immunoSEQ multiplex PCR, lists solely in-frame clones and lacks some. The table lists about 140,000 clones, 80% to 95% of them singletons. There are 13 residues in the CDR3. With 6 bases removed from V and 7 bases from J, the gap between germline ends came to 14 bases. Germline V gene data show CDR1 as MNHNS and CDR2 as SASEGT. This chain joins TRBV6-1 and TRBJ2-3, with D tentatively TRBD1 (5 bases). This sequence was found in a human donor with melanoma. Here the CDR3 reads CASRSSPGNTQYF. The CDR3 DNA reads as TGTGCCAGCAGATCCTCTCCAGGGAATACGCAGTATTTT.